This T cell receptor (beta chain) was captured by sequencing in a study of cytomegalovirus exposure and HLA in healthy donors. The germline V gene has CDR1 SEHNR and CDR2 FQNEAQ (reference sequence). Unmatched junction bases numbered 6, after V lost 3 bases and J lost 5 bases. This CDR3 is built from 15 residues. Both 60 Vbeta primers and 13 Jbeta primers went into the PCR. Sequencing used immunoSEQ multiplex PCR; TCRdb keeps in-frame clones, though not all of them. The data contain about 170,000 clones, 80% of them seen just once; the ten biggest clones take up roughly 4.7%. Findings and limits, study-wide: It was taken for granted in presence/absence analyses that sequencing depth across donors was roughly uniform. Common viral pathogens were later found to be apparently linked to several of the most significant clusters. A later look showed TCR association rates differing by HLA locus, highest for DRB1 and lowest for HLA-C.

Note on this clone: Its antigen is as yet unknown.

The clonotype was recovered from a woman aged 50 to 60 in good health and CMV-seropositive. The V call is TRBV7-9, the J call TRBJ1-3; 8 positions match TRBD1. The sequenced material came from PBMCs. CDR3 bases: TGTGCCAGCAGCTTGCTACAGGGGGTTCGAAACACCATATATTTT. This codes for CASSLLQGVRNTIYF.